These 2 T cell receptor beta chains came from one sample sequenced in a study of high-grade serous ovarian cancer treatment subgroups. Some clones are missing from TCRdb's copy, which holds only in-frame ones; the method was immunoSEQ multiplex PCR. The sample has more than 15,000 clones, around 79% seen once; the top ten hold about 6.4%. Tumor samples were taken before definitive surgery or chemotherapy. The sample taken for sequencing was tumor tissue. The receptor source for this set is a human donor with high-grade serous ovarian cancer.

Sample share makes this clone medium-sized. CDR3 DNA: TGTGCCAGCAGCCAACTACGGGGAGGCTACACCTTC. It codes for CASSQLRGGYTF. The rearrangement uses TRBV16 and TRBJ1-2; D gene unclear. The V and J ends lost 2 bases and 8 bases respectively, with 9 bases between them. In germline, CDR1 is KGHSY, CDR2 FQNENV. This CDR3 spans 12 amino acids.

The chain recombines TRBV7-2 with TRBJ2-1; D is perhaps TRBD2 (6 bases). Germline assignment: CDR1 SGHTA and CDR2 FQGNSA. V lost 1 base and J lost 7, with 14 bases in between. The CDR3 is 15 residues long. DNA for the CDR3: TGTGCCAGCAGCTTAGGCGGGATGCGCTTTAATGAGCAGTTCTTC. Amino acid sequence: CASSLGGMRFNEQFF.